This T cell receptor beta chain was found in a study of T cell repertoires in cytomegalovirus infection. This clonotype has more than one count but fewer than ten. Its target is not known. Study conclusions and caveats: Dominant in the ex vivo response were TCR beta clonotypes restricted by HLA-C and specific for CMV. Cumulated frequencies of public TCR beta families served to identify carriers of CMV plus the relevant HLA.

Germline V gene data show CDR1 as MDHEN and CDR2 as SYDVKM. This CDR3 comprises 14 residues. With 6 bases removed from V and 4 bases from J, the gap between germline ends came to 15 bases. TCRdb passed the reads through MiXCR, listing each CDR3 protein once. This table has 550,000 to 700,000 distinct CDR3 sequences, 40% appearing once. The clonotype originates from a human donor in good health (CMV status not recorded). Some clones in this sample may be carry-over from other donors' samples. The rearrangement joins TRBV28 to TRBJ1-1; D is perhaps TRBD1 (5 bases). This sample comprised cultured PBMCs, obtained from culture after CMV antigen stimulation. Here the CDR3 DNA reads TGTGCCAGCAGGCCCCAGATGACAGCCACTGAAGCTTTCTTT. This sequence encodes CASRPQMTATEAFF.